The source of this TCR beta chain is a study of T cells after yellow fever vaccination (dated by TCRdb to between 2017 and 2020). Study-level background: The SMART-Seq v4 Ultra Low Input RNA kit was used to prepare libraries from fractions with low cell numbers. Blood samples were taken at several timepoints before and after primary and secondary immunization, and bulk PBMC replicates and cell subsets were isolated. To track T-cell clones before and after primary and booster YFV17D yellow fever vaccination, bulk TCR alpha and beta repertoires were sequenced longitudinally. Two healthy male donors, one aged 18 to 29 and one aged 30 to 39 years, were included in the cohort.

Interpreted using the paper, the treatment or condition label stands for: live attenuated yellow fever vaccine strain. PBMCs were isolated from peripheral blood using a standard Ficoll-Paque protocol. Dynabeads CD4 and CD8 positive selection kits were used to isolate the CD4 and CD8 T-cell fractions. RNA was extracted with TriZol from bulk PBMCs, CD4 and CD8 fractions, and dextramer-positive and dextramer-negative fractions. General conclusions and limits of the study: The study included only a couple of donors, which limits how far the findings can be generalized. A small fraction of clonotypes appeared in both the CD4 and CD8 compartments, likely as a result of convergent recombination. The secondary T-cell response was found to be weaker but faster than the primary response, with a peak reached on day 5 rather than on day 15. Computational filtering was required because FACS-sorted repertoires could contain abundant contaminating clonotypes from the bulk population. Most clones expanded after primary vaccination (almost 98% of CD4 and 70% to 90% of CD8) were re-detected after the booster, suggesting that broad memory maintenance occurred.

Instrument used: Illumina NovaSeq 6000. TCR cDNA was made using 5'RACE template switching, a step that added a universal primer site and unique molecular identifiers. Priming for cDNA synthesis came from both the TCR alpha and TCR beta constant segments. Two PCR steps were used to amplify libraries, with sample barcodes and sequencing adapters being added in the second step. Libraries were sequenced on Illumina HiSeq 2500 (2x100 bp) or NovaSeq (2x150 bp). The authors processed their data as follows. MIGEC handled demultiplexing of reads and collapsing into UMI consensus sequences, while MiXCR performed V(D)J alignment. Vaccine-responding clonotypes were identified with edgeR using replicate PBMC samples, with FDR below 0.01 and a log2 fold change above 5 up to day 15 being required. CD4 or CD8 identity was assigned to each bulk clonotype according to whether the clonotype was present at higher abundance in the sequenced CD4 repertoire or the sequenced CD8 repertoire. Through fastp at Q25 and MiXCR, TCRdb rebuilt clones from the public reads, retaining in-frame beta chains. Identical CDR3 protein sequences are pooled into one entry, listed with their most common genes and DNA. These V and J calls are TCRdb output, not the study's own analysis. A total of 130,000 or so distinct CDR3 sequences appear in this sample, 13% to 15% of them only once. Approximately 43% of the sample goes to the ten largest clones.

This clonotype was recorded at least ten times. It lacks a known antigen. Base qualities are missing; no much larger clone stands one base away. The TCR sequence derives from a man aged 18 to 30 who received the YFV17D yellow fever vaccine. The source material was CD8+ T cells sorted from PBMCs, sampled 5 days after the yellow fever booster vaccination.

The CDR3 protein sequence reads: CSVATANTGELFF. The sequenced DNA: TGCAGCGTTGCCACAGCTAACACCGGGGAGCTGTTTTTT. The receptor chain draws on TRBV29-1 and TRBJ2-2; no D segment can be confidently identified. From its cysteine to its phenylalanine, the CDR3 spans 13 amino acids. The retained sequence is limited to the CDR3, 39 bases, with the frame set at the first base. Relative to germline, V is 4 bases shorter and J is 2 bases shorter, with 8 bases between their ends. The germline V gene supplies CDR1 SQVTM and CDR2 ANQGSEA.